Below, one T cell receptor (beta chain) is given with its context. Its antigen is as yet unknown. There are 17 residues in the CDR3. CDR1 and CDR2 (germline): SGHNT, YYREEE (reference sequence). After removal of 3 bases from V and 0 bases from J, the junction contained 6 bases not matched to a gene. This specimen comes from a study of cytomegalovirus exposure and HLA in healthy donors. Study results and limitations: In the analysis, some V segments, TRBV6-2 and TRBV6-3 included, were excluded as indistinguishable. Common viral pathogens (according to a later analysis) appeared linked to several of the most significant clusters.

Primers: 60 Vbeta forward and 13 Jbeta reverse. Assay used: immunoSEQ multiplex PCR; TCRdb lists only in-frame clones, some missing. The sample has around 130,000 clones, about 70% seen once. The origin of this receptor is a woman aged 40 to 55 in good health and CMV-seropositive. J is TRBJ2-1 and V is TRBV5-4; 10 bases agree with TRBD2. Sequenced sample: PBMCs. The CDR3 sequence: CASSSSGGRSSYNEQFF. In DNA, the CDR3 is TGTGCCAGCAGCTCTAGCGGGGGAAGGAGCTCCTACAATGAGCAGTTCTTC.